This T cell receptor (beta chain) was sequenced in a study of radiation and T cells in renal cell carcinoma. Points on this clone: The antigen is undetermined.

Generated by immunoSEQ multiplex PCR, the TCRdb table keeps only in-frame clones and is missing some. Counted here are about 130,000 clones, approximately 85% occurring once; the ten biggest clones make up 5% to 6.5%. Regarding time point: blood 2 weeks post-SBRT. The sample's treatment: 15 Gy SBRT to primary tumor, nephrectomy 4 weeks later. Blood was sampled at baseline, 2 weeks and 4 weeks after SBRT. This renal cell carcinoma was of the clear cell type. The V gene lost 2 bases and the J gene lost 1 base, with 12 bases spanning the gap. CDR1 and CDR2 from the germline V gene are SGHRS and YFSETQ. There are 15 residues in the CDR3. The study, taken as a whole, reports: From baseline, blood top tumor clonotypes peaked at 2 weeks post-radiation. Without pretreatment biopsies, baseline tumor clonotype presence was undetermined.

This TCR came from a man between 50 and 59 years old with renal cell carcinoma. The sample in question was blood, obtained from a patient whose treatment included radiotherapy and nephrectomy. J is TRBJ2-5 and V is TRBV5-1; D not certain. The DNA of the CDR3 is TGCGCCAGCAGCTTCCTTAGTGTAGGCCAAGAGACCCAGTACTTC. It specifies CASSFLSVGQETQYF. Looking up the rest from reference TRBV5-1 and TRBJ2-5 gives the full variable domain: KAGVTQTPRYLIKTRGQQVTLSCSPISGHRSVSWYQQTPGQGLQFLFEYFSETQRNKGNFPGRFSGRQFSNSRSEMNVSTLELGDSALYLCASSFLSVGQETQYFGPGTRLLVL.